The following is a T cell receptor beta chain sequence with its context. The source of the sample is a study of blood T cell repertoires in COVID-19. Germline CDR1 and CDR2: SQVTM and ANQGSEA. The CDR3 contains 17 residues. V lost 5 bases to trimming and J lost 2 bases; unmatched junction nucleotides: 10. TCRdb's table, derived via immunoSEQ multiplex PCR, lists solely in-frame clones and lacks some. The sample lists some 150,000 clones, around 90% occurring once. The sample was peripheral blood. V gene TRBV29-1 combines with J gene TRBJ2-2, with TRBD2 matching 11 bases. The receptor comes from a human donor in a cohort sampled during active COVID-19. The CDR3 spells CSVLTVTSGINTGELFF. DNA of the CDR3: TGCAGCGTTCTAACCGTGACTAGCGGGATCAACACCGGGGAGCTGTTTTTT.